This TCR beta chain was sequenced in a study of blood T cell repertoires in COVID-19. Study-wide background: From T cells, B-cell-depleted T cells, or PBMCs came the material, which was cDNA or gDNA.

The method was immunoSEQ multiplex PCR; TCRdb's version includes in-frame clones alone and lacks a portion of them. Among 310,000 or so clones listed, 75% to 90% were seen once. There are 14 residues in the CDR3. V was trimmed by 4 bases and J by 4 bases, leaving 12 bases between them. In germline, CDR1 is SGHTA, CDR2 FQGNSA. Recruits, aged roughly 18 to 100 years, lived in 25 or so US areas. Symptom resolution, clearance, or two negative PCRs marked donors in Cohort 3 as recovered. The sample consisted of PBMCs or T cells enriched from blood (not recorded which). This TCR was sampled from a middle-aged woman who had recovered from COVID-19. The chain uses TRBV7-2 and TRBJ2-3; maybe TRBD2 (6 bases). The CDR3 bases are TGTGCCAGCAGCTCCGGGAGAGCGGCAGATACGCAGTATTTT. Translation: CASSSGRAADTQYF.